Listed below are T cell receptor beta chains from one sample, sequenced in a study of blood T cells in healthy people across ages. Each CDR3 protein is one row after TCRdb ran MiXCR on the 5' RACE reads. The sample shows approximately 810,000 distinct CDR3 sequences, around 28% of them seen only once. Sequencing input: blood. The receptors stem from a woman aged 80 or over in good health. The CDR3 runs from the conserved cysteine through the conserved F or W. Each record gives: V gene, clone size, J gene, D gene, CDR3 DNA, CDR3 protein. D genes are given only for firm matches. Size tells how often a clone was seen (once, few, many) or the class of an expanded clone, and some rows leave it out.

v_call: TRBV28
clone_size: -
j_call: TRBJ2-4
d_call: TRBD2
cdr3_nt: TGTGCCAGCAAAAGATGGGAGGGCGGGGACATTCAGTACTTC
cdr3_aa: CASKRWEGGDIQYF

v_call: TRBV6-2/TRBV6-3
clone_size: few
j_call: TRBJ2-1
d_call: TRBD1
cdr3_nt: TGTGCCAGCAGTTCCTCCGGGGACAGGCCCCACAATGAGCAGTTCTTC
cdr3_aa: CASSSSGDRPHNEQFF

v_call: TRBV7-2
clone_size: many
j_call: TRBJ2-1
d_call: TRBD1
cdr3_nt: TGTGCCAGCAGATCCGGGACAGGGGCCTACAATGAGCAGTTCTTC
cdr3_aa: CASRSGTGAYNEQFF

v_call: TRBV12-3/TRBV12-4
clone_size: many
j_call: TRBJ2-1
d_call: TRBD1
cdr3_nt: TGTGCCAGCAGTGTCACAAGTGGGGACAGATACAATGAGCAGTTCTTC
cdr3_aa: CASSVTSGDRYNEQFF

v_call: TRBV19
clone_size: many
j_call: TRBJ2-7
d_call: -
cdr3_nt: TGTGCCAGTAGTACCCGGGGTAGCGGAATCTCCTACGAGCAGTACTTC
cdr3_aa: CASSTRGSGISYEQYF

v_call: TRBV12-3/TRBV12-4
clone_size: many
j_call: TRBJ1-6
d_call: -
cdr3_nt: TGTGCCAGCAGTTTTGGGAATTCACCCCTCCACTTT
cdr3_aa: CASSFGNSPLHF

v_call: TRBV7-2
clone_size: -
j_call: TRBJ1-5
d_call: -
cdr3_nt: TGTACCAGCAGCCATCGGGACAAATATAGCAATCAGCCCCAGCATTTT
cdr3_aa: CTSSHRDKYSNQPQHF

v_call: TRBV15
clone_size: many
j_call: TRBJ2-6
d_call: -
cdr3_nt: TGTGCCACCAGCAGAAAAGGGTTTGGTGGGGCCAACGTCCTGACTTTC
cdr3_aa: CATSRKGFGGANVLTF

v_call: TRBV25-1
clone_size: many
j_call: TRBJ2-1
d_call: -
cdr3_nt: TGTGCCAGCAGTGAAACTAACGGTCATACCTACAATGAGCAGTTCTTC
cdr3_aa: CASSETNGHTYNEQFF

v_call: TRBV7-3
clone_size: -
j_call: TRBJ1-2
d_call: TRBD1
cdr3_nt: TGTGCCAGCAGCCCTGGGACAGGGGGAAAATATGGCTACACCTTC
cdr3_aa: CASSPGTGGKYGYTF

v_call: TRBV6-2/TRBV6-3
clone_size: -
j_call: TRBJ1-1
d_call: TRBD1
cdr3_nt: TGTGCCAGCAGTTACTCGATTGACAGGGGAAGACCTGAAGCTTTCTTT
cdr3_aa: CASSYSIDRGRPEAFF

v_call: TRBV7-2
clone_size: -
j_call: TRBJ2-5
d_call: TRBD2
cdr3_nt: TGTGCCAGCAGGCGGACTAGCGGTGCTCAAGAGACCCAGTACTTC
cdr3_aa: CASRRTSGAQETQYF

v_call: TRBV6-5
clone_size: many
j_call: TRBJ2-4
d_call: -
cdr3_nt: TGTGCCAGCAGTTACAGGGGGAGTGGGACCCTAGCCAAAAACATTCAGTACTTC
cdr3_aa: CASSYRGSGTLAKNIQYF

v_call: TRBV6-2/TRBV6-3
clone_size: -
j_call: TRBJ2-5
d_call: -
cdr3_nt: TGTGCCAGCAATTGGGACCAGAGAGGGACCCAAGAGACCCAGTACTTC
cdr3_aa: CASNWDQRGTQETQYF

v_call: TRBV29-1
clone_size: once
j_call: TRBJ2-5
d_call: TRBD1
cdr3_nt: TGCAGCGTTGAAGCTGGCGGGGGACAGGGGATCAATGAGCAGTACTTC
cdr3_aa: CSVEAGGGQGINEQYF

v_call: TRBV4-1
clone_size: -
j_call: TRBJ2-1
d_call: -
cdr3_nt: TGCGCCAGCAGCCCAACTGCCAGGGAAAGGCATGAGCAGTTCTTC
cdr3_aa: CASSPTARERHEQFF

v_call: TRBV4-3
clone_size: -
j_call: TRBJ1-4
d_call: -
cdr3_nt: TGCGCCAACAGCCAAGCCTCCCGGGTGAATAATGAAAAACTGTTTTTT
cdr3_aa: CANSQASRVNNEKLFF

v_call: TRBV7-9
clone_size: -
j_call: TRBJ1-1
d_call: -
cdr3_nt: TGTGCCAGCAGGTCAAAGTTGGCCGAAGCTTTCTTT
cdr3_aa: CASRSKLAEAFF

v_call: TRBV3-1
clone_size: -
j_call: TRBJ2-1
d_call: -
cdr3_nt: TGTGCCAGCAGCGTAACGGGACGGTACAATGAGCAGTTCTTC
cdr3_aa: CASSVTGRYNEQFF

v_call: TRBV7-2
clone_size: many
j_call: TRBJ2-4
d_call: TRBD1
cdr3_nt: TGTGCCAGCAGCTTAGCGACAGGGGGCAAAAACATTCAGTACTTC
cdr3_aa: CASSLATGGKNIQYF

v_call: TRBV6-5
clone_size: many
j_call: TRBJ1-5
d_call: -
cdr3_nt: TGTGCCAGCAGTTACTCTTTATACGGGAATCAGCCCCAGCATTTT
cdr3_aa: CASSYSLYGNQPQHF

v_call: TRBV7-2
clone_size: -
j_call: TRBJ2-4
d_call: -
cdr3_nt: TGTACCAGCAGCTCCCGACGGGGGTTCGAAAACATTCAGTACTTC
cdr3_aa: CTSSSRRGFENIQYF

v_call: TRBV18
clone_size: many
j_call: TRBJ2-1
d_call: TRBD1
cdr3_nt: TGTGCCAGCTCACCCCCGGACAGGCTCTACAATGAGCAGTTCTTC
cdr3_aa: CASSPPDRLYNEQFF

v_call: TRBV3-1
clone_size: -
j_call: TRBJ1-2
d_call: -
cdr3_nt: TGTGCCAGCAGCCCCGAGTACGACTATGGCTACACCTTC
cdr3_aa: CASSPEYDYGYTF

v_call: TRBV7-8
clone_size: -
j_call: TRBJ2-7
d_call: -
cdr3_nt: TGTGCCAGCAGGCACGGGGCTGGCTCCTACGAGCAGTACTTC
cdr3_aa: CASRHGAGSYEQYF

v_call: TRBV7-2
clone_size: many
j_call: TRBJ2-3
d_call: TRBD1
cdr3_nt: TGTGCCAGCAGCTTAGGGACAGGGCAGACAGATACGCAGTATTTT
cdr3_aa: CASSLGTGQTDTQYF

v_call: TRBV10-1
clone_size: many
j_call: TRBJ2-3
d_call: -
cdr3_nt: TGCGCCAGCAGTGAGCCCAAAATGGGCACAGATACGCAGTATTTT
cdr3_aa: CASSEPKMGTDTQYF

v_call: TRBV10-3
clone_size: many
j_call: TRBJ2-6
d_call: TRBD1
cdr3_nt: TGTGCCACTACACAGGGGGCGACTGGGGCCAACGTCCTGACTTTC
cdr3_aa: CATTQGATGANVLTF

v_call: TRBV6-2/TRBV6-3
clone_size: -
j_call: TRBJ1-1
d_call: -
cdr3_nt: TGTGCCAGCAGTTACCTCCGATTGAACACTGAAGCTTTCTTT
cdr3_aa: CASSYLRLNTEAFF

v_call: TRBV7-2
clone_size: -
j_call: TRBJ2-7
d_call: -
cdr3_nt: TGTGCCAGCAGCTTAGTGGGCGGGCGGACCTACAATGAGCAGTACTTC
cdr3_aa: CASSLVGGRTYNEQYF

v_call: TRBV20-1
clone_size: few
j_call: TRBJ2-7
d_call: TRBD2
cdr3_nt: TGCAATGCTAATAGCGGGGCCGCCTACGAGCAGTACTTC
cdr3_aa: CNANSGAAYEQYF

v_call: TRBV7-2
clone_size: -
j_call: TRBJ2-1
d_call: TRBD2
cdr3_nt: TGTGCCAGCAGCTTAAAGGGACTAGGGGTGGGCAATGAGCAGTTCTTC
cdr3_aa: CASSLKGLGVGNEQFF

v_call: TRBV7-2
clone_size: many
j_call: TRBJ2-1
d_call: TRBD2
cdr3_nt: TGTGCCAGCAGCTTAGAGCCAGCGGGGGTGAATGAGCAGTTCTTC
cdr3_aa: CASSLEPAGVNEQFF

v_call: TRBV4-2
clone_size: many
j_call: TRBJ1-5
d_call: -
cdr3_nt: TGTGCCAGCAGCCACGATATGTCAGCTAATCAGCCCCAGCATTTT
cdr3_aa: CASSHDMSANQPQHF

v_call: TRBV20-1
clone_size: many
j_call: TRBJ2-5
d_call: TRBD2
cdr3_nt: TGCAGTGCTAGAGAAGGAACTAGCGGCCAAGAGACCCAGTACTTC
cdr3_aa: CSAREGTSGQETQYF

v_call: TRBV6-1
clone_size: many
j_call: TRBJ1-5
d_call: TRBD1
cdr3_nt: TGTGCCAGCAGTGGCGGACAGGTCCTCAGCAATCAGCCCCAGCATTTT
cdr3_aa: CASSGGQVLSNQPQHF

v_call: TRBV12-3/TRBV12-4
clone_size: many
j_call: TRBJ2-1
d_call: TRBD2
cdr3_nt: TGTGCCAGCAGTCCACTAGCGGGGGTGTACAATGAGCAGTTCTTC
cdr3_aa: CASSPLAGVYNEQFF

v_call: TRBV7-3
clone_size: once
j_call: TRBJ2-7
d_call: TRBD2
cdr3_nt: TGTGCCAGCAGTCGAGCGGGGGGTAACGCCCAGTACTTC
cdr3_aa: CASSRAGGNAQYF

v_call: TRBV5-5
clone_size: many
j_call: TRBJ2-1
d_call: -
cdr3_nt: TGTGCCAGCAGCTCAACCCTACAGGGTTACGATGAGCAGTTCTTC
cdr3_aa: CASSSTLQGYDEQFF

v_call: TRBV18
clone_size: many
j_call: TRBJ2-5
d_call: -
cdr3_nt: TGTGCCAGCTCACCAGCAAATTTGAACGAGCGGAAGACCCAGTACTTC
cdr3_aa: CASSPANLNERKTQYF

v_call: TRBV6-5
clone_size: -
j_call: TRBJ1-1
d_call: TRBD1
cdr3_nt: TGTGCCAGCAGTTACGCGCACCCGGGACAGGGCACATTATGGGCTTTCTTT
cdr3_aa: CASSYAHPGQGTLWAFF

v_call: TRBV5-1
clone_size: -
j_call: TRBJ2-7
d_call: TRBD2
cdr3_nt: TGCGCCAGCAGCTTGGGAGCGGGGGACTCCTACGAGCAGTACTTC
cdr3_aa: CASSLGAGDSYEQYF

v_call: TRBV19
clone_size: -
j_call: TRBJ1-1
d_call: -
cdr3_nt: TGTGCCAGTAGTAACCCCTTCCCCTACACTGAAGCTTTCTTT
cdr3_aa: CASSNPFPYTEAFF

v_call: TRBV9
clone_size: -
j_call: TRBJ1-6
d_call: TRBD1
cdr3_nt: TGTGCCAACAGCTTTGGGACAGGGGATAATTCACCCCTCCACTTT
cdr3_aa: CANSFGTGDNSPLHF

v_call: TRBV5-1
clone_size: many
j_call: TRBJ2-2
d_call: -
cdr3_nt: TGCGCCAGCGAACCAGGTCCGAACACCGGGGAGCTGTTTTTT
cdr3_aa: CASEPGPNTGELFF

v_call: TRBV19
clone_size: -
j_call: TRBJ2-5
d_call: -
cdr3_nt: TGTGCCAGTAGTCTTAGTTCTCTTTCCGAGCGGTACTTC
cdr3_aa: CASSLSSLSERYF

v_call: TRBV10-3
clone_size: few
j_call: TRBJ1-6
d_call: -
cdr3_nt: TGTGCCATCACGCCGGGGGGCGCATATTCACCCCTCCACTTT
cdr3_aa: CAITPGGAYSPLHF

v_call: TRBV3-1
clone_size: many
j_call: TRBJ2-1
d_call: TRBD1
cdr3_nt: TGTGCCAGCAGCCAAGCGGGACAGGGAAACAATGAGCAGTTCTTC
cdr3_aa: CASSQAGQGNNEQFF